This T cell receptor beta chain emerged from a study of T-cell reconstitution after alpha-beta-depleted transplantation in children. Library preparation (for TCRbeta) was performed with unique molecular identifiers. MiXCR, run by TCRdb on the PCR reads, gives a single entry per CDR3 protein. The table records 15,000 to 20,000 distinct CDR3 sequences, roughly 12% of them present only once. Trimming took off 6 bases at V and 4 bases at J, with 9 bases between the two ends. The CDR3 runs to 12 residues. General study results and limits: Newly produced T cells mostly provided counts and TCRbeta diversity after one year, as hyperexpanded clones declined. It was surviving recipient T cells and thymic progenitors that gave some patients high TCRbeta diversity at day 60. Where alpha-beta T cells came from about two months after transplant was reportedly several hundred expanded graft clones.

There are a few counts of this clonotype. Antigen specificity is unknown. Sample: PBMCs, mostly from graft donor cells, taken 180 days after TCRalphabeta/CD19-depleted stem cell transplant. This TCR derives from a boy younger than two who had a stem cell transplant for Wiskott-Aldrich syndrome, so the T cells may come from the graft donor. The rearrangement links TRBV12-3 or TRBV12-4 to TRBJ2-5; weak D call: TRBD2 (6 bases). CDR3 protein: CASSRDSETQYF. The CDR3 coding sequence is TGTGCCAGCAGCCGGGACTCAGAGACCCAGTACTTC.